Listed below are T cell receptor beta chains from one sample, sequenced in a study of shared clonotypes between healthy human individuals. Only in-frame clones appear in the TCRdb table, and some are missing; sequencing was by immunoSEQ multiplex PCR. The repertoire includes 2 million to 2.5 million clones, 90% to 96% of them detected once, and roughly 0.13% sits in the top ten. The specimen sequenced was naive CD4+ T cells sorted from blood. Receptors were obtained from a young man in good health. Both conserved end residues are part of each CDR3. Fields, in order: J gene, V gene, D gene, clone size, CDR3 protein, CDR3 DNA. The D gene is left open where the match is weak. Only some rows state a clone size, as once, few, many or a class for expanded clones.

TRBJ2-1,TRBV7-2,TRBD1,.,CASSFPRQGYNEQFF,TGTGCCAGCAGCTTCCCAAGACAGGGCTACAATGAGCAGTTCTTC
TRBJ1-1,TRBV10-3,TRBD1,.,CATGTAPVNTEAFF,TGTGCCACCGGGACAGCCCCTGTGAACACTGAAGCTTTCTTT
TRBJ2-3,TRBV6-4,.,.,CASKGSGDTQYF,TGTGCCAGCAAAGGGAGCGGGGATACGCAGTATTTT
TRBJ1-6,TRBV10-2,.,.,CASREPGKISPLHF,TGCGCCAGCAGGGAACCGGGGAAGATCTCACCCCTCCACTTT
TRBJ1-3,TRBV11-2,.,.,CASSPHAGNTIYF,TGTGCCAGCAGCCCTCATGCTGGAAACACCATATATTTT
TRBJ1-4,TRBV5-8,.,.,CASRLGYSATNEKLFF,TGTGCCAGCAGGTTGGGTTACTCGGCAACTAATGAAAAACTGTTTTTT
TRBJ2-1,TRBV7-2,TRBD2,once,CASSLEGGYNEQFF,TGTGCCAGCAGCTTAGAGGGAGGGTACAATGAGCAGTTCTTC
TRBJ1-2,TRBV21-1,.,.,CASSKGGGKGGYTF,TGTGCCAGCAGCAAAGGAGGGGGGAAGGGTGGCTACACCTTC
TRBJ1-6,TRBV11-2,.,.,CASSARLEGSGGSPLHF,TGTGCCAGCAGCGCCCGGCTGGAAGGGAGCGGTGGTTCACCCCTCCACTTT
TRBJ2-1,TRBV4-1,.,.,CASSPQQVRNEQFF,TGCGCCAGCAGCCCCCAGCAAGTACGCAATGAGCAGTTCTTC
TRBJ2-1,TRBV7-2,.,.,CASLRGGQGLALNEQFF,TGTGCCAGCCTACGAGGGGGACAGGGACTAGCTCTCAATGAGCAGTTCTTC
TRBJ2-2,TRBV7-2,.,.,CASSPRQLLTGELFF,TGTGCCAGCAGCCCCCGCCAGTTACTGACCGGGGAGCTGTTTTTT
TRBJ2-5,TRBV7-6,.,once,CASSLDPSWATQYF,TGTGCCAGTAGCTTAGATCCTAGCTGGGCGACCCAGTACTTC
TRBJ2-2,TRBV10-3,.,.,CAIGAEELDGELFF,TGTGCCATCGGGGCGGAGGAATTGGACGGGGAGCTGTTTTTT
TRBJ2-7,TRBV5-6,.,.,CASSNSPGTRGTQYF,TGTGCCAGCAGCAATTCCCCCGGGACGAGGGGGACGCAGTACTTC
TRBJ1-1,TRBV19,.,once,CASSLGGGNTEAFF,TGTGCCAGTAGCCTGGGTGGGGGGAACACTGAAGCTTTCTTT
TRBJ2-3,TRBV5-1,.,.,CASSLRTVGADTQYF,TGCGCCAGCAGCTTGAGGACAGTGGGGGCAGATACGCAGTATTTT
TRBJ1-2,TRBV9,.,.,CASSVAPGGTKTGYTF,TGTGCCAGCAGCGTAGCCCCGGGAGGGACCAAGACGGGCTACACCTTC
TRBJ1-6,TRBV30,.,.,CAWSVTYNSPLHF,TGTGCCTGGAGTGTCACGTATAATTCACCCCTCCACTTT
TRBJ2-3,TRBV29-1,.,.,CSVVGGEGGTDTQYF,TGCAGCGTTGTTGGGGGAGAGGGAGGCACAGATACGCAGTATTTT
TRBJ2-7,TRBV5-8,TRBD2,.,CASEAGEGYEQYF,TGTGCCAGTGAGGCGGGGGAAGGGTACGAGCAGTACTTC
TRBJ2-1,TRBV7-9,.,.,CASSSPIQGLYEQFF,TGTGCCAGCAGCTCACCTATACAGGGATTGTATGAGCAGTTCTTC
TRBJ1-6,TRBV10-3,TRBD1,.,CAISERNRGVSPLHF,TGTGCCATCAGTGAGAGGAACAGGGGGGTCTCACCCCTCCACTTT
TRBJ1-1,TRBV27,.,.,CASSLGGASNTEAFF,TGTGCCAGCAGTCTGGGGGGGGCTTCGAACACTGAAGCTTTCTTT
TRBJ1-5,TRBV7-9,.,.,CASSNEGKEHF,TGTGCCAGCAGCAATGAGGGGAAAGAGCATTTT
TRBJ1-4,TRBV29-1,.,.,CSVEDPIRQAPRRLF,TGCAGCGTTGAAGACCCTATTCGACAGGCCCCACGACGGCTTTTT
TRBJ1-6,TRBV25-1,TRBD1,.,CASTGQGNSPLHF,TGTGCCAGCACGGGACAGGGGAATTCACCCCTCCACTTT
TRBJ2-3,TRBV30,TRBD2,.,CAWTTSGSTDTQYF,TGTGCCTGGACTACTAGCGGGAGCACAGATACGCAGTATTTT
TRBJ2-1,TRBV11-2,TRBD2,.,CASSAGFWTSVNEQFF,TGTGCCAGCAGCGCAGGGTTCTGGACTAGCGTTAATGAGCAGTTCTTC
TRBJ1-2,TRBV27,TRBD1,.,CASSPTQGNYGYTF,TGTGCCAGCAGTCCCACACAGGGGAACTATGGCTACACCTTC
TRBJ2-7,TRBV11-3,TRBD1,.,CASSSTGTGSGEQYF,TGTGCCAGCAGCTCAACCGGGACAGGGTCTGGCGAGCAGTACTTC
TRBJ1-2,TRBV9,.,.,CASSVALGGYTF,TGTGCCAGCAGCGTGGCGTTGGGTGGCTACACCTTC
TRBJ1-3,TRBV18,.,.,CASSPEGHSSGNTIYF,TGTGCCAGCTCACCAGAAGGTCATTCCTCTGGAAACACCATATATTTT
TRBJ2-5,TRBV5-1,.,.,CASSFYARGGYQETQYF,TGCGCCAGCAGCTTCTACGCTAGGGGGGGATACCAAGAGACCCAGTACTTC
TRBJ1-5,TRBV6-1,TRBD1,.,CASSGLDRPSNQPQHF,TGTGCCAGCAGTGGATTGGACAGGCCGAGCAATCAGCCCCAGCATTTT
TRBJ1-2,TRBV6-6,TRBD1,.,CASIRTGGFLNGYTF,TGTGCCAGCATCAGGACAGGGGGCTTTTTAAATGGCTACACCTTC
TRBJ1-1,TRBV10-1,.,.,CASSESGSNTEAFF,TGCGCCAGCAGTGAGTCGGGCAGTAACACTGAAGCTTTCTTT
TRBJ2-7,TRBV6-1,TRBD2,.,CASSEVQREYYEQYF,TGTGCCAGCAGTGAGGTCCAGCGGGAGTACTACGAGCAGTACTTC
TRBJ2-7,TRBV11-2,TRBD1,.,CASSPLTGGLKYEQYF,TGTGCCAGCAGCCCTCTGACAGGGGGCCTTAAGTACGAGCAGTACTTC
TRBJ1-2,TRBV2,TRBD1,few,CASSYAGQGEGYTF,TGTGCCAGCAGTTACGCCGGACAGGGGGAAGGCTACACCTTC
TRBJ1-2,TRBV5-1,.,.,CASSRDEQTNYGYTF,TGCGCCAGCAGCAGGGACGAACAAACTAACTATGGCTACACCTTC
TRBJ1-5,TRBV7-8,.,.,CASSLELRVNQPQHF,TGTGCCAGCAGCTTAGAGCTCAGGGTAAACCAGCCCCAGCATTTT
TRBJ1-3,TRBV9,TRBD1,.,CASSVGTGGGGGNTIYF,TGTGCCAGCAGCGTGGGGACAGGGGGCGGAGGAGGAAACACCATATATTTT
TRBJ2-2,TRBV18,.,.,CASSLAETGELFF,TGTGCCAGCTCACTAGCGGAGACCGGGGAGCTGTTTTTT
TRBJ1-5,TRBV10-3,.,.,CAISESPNQPQHF,TGTGCCATCAGTGAGTCCCCGAATCAGCCCCAGCATTTT
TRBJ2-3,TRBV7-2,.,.,CASSLRGRDTDTQYF,TGTGCCAGCAGCTTACGCGGGCGGGACACAGATACGCAGTATTTT
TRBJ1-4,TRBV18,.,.,CASSLQVIGGNEKLFF,TGTGCCAGCTCACTACAGGTAATCGGAGGAAATGAAAAACTGTTTTTT
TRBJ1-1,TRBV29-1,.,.,CSAFTAMGTEAFF,TGCAGCGCCTTTACAGCCATGGGAACTGAAGCTTTCTTT
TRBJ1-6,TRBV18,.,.,CASSLLRGPLHF,TGTGCCAGCTCCCTCCTAAGGGGACCCCTCCACTTT
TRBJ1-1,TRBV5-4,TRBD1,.,CASSVRTGAGEAFF,TGTGCCAGCAGCGTAAGGACAGGGGCCGGGGAAGCTTTCTTT
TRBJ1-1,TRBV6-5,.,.,CASSYSKRTEAFF,TGTGCCAGCAGTTACTCCAAGAGGACTGAAGCTTTCTTT
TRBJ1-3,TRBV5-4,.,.,CASSPREPGNTIYF,TGTGCCAGCAGCCCTAGGGAGCCAGGAAACACCATATATTTT